This T cell receptor (beta chain) came from a study of identical twins. This clonotype was counted a few times. What it binds is unknown. Through template switching, a universal primer site was introduced, and the cDNA contained unique molecular identifiers. TCRdb ran MiXCR on the 5' RACE reads and lists one entry per CDR3 protein. The data contain about 260,000 distinct CDR3 sequences, roughly 7% of them seen just once; the ten biggest clones take up about 3.6%. Overall study findings and caveats: Among beta out-of-frame sequences, excess sharing between twins appeared weaker.

Unmatched junction bases numbered 18, after V lost 8 bases and J lost 6 bases. The CDR3 has 18 residues. Another study also made use of these data, one on yellow fever vaccine responses in identical twins. This second report adds: Reported findings indicate that twins' vaccine T cell responses seemed partially convergent, partially personalized.

The rearrangement links TRBV12-3 or TRBV12-4 to TRBJ2-1, with 11 bases that match TRBD2. The specimen sequenced was memory (CD45RO+) T cells sorted from blood. The TCR sequence derives from a young woman in good health. DNA of the CDR3: TGTGCCAGCTGTCCCGGGACTAGCGGTGCCTTGGGGGGCAATGAGCAGTTCTTC. This encodes CASCPGTSGALGGNEQFF.